Shown below are 25 T cell receptor beta chains from a single sample sequenced in a study of CD8 T cells in Susac syndrome. An input of roughly 0.5 to 1 ug of RNA was subjected to reverse transcription using random hexamers. TCRdb redid the calling of the immunoSEQ multiplex PCR reads with MiXCR, one entry per CDR3 protein. Altogether 110,000 or so distinct CDR3 sequences are present, 85% to 95% being singletons, with the ten largest covering about 0.087%. Sequencing was carried out using CD4+ T cells from PBMCs. Receptor source: a human donor with multiple sclerosis.

This clonotype showed up just once. The V call is TRBV5-1, the J call TRBJ1-4, with D hard to call. The CDR3 is 14 amino acids. Germline CDR1 and CDR2: SGHRS and YFSETQ. The ends were cut back, 0 bases at V and 7 bases at J, with 10 bases in the middle. The CDR3 reads CASSLVPGAEKLFF. The CDR3 DNA reads as TGCGCCAGCAGCTTGGTTCCGGGCGCTGAAAAACTGTTTTTT.

CDR3 amino acids: CSARPSGGNYGYTF. CDR3 nucleotides: TGCAGTGCTCGACCCTCAGGGGGCAACTATGGCTACACCTTC. The rearrangement uses TRBV20-1 and TRBJ1-2; 8 nucleotides align to TRBD1. Germline values: CDR1 DFQATT, CDR2 SNEGSKA (reference sequence). The V gene end was trimmed by 5 bases and the J gene end by 2 bases; junction bases not matched to a gene: 7. This CDR3 contains 14 residues.

The rearrangement links TRBV14 to TRBJ2-4, with D maybe TRBD1 (5 bases). Germline CDR1 is SGHDN and CDR2 is FVKESK. The CDR3 is 12 amino acids. V lost 5 bases and J 11 bases, leaving 13 bases between the germline ends. The CDR3 reads CASSATASVQYF. The DNA for the CDR3 is TGTGCCAGCAGCGCGACAGCCTCTGTTCAGTACTTC.

V usage is TRBV10-3 and J usage is TRBJ2-7; 9 bases are a match to TRBD1. CDR3 length: 13 amino acids. The V gene end was trimmed by 9 bases and the J gene end by 3 bases; junction bases not matched to a gene: 6. CDR1 is ENHRY, CDR2 SYGVKD, per germline. CDR3 bases: TGTGCCATTAGGGGACAGGGCATCTACGAGCAGTACTTC. This translates into CAIRGQGIYEQYF.

The rearrangement links TRBV5-6 to TRBJ2-4; 8 bases line up with TRBD1. The CDR3 contains 14 residues. CDR1 is SGHDT and CDR2 is YYEEEE in the germline V gene. V shed 0 bases and J 8 bases; nucleotides not matched to a gene: 4. CDR3 in DNA: TGTGCCAGCAGCTTGGGGACAGGGTCGGACATTCAGTACTTC. This sequence encodes CASSLGTGSDIQYF.

The chain combines TRBV5-1 with TRBJ2-7; D is perhaps TRBD1 (7 bases). There are 17 residues in the CDR3. CDR1 is SGHRS, CDR2 YFSETQ, per germline. V dropped 0 bases and J dropped 0 bases, with 16 bases sitting between them. CDR3 DNA sequence: TGCGCCAGCAGCTTGGACGCAGGGGGGACAAGCTCCTACGAGCAGTACTTC. Protein: CASSLDAGGTSSYEQYF.

The chain couples TRBV5-6 to TRBJ1-5; no reliable D call. Between the trimmed V and J ends, which lost 5 bases and 6 bases, there was a span of 15 bases. The CDR3 runs 14 residues. The germline CDR1 and CDR2 sequences are SGHDT and YYEEEE. DNA of the CDR3: TGTGCCAGCAGTCTTCAGGTGGGCGGTCAGCCCCAGCATTTT. Its protein product is CASSLQVGGQPQHF.

The chain employs TRBV4-1 and TRBJ1-4; the D is unclear. Trimming left V 8 bases short and J 7 bases short, with 17 bases between. The CDR3 runs 14 residues. The germline gives CDR1 MGHRA, CDR2 YSYEKL. CDR3 residues: CASAKEQFFEKLFF. In DNA form, the CDR3 reads TGCGCCAGCGCGAAAGAGCAGTTCTTTGAAAAACTGTTTTTT.

The J gene is TRBJ1-5, the V gene TRBV7-2; 9 bases agree with TRBD1. Germline values: CDR1 SGHTA, CDR2 FQGNSA. The CDR3 has 16 amino acids. With V trimmed by 6 bases and J by 5 bases, 11 bases remained unmatched. CDR3 coding DNA: TGTGCCAGCAGTAATCCGGGACAGGGCCTTCATCAGCCCCAGCATTTT. Its protein product is CASSNPGQGLHQPQHF.

The chain links TRBV6-5 to TRBJ1-1; possible D gene TRBD1, 6 bases. Germline-derived CDR1 and CDR2 are MNHEY and SVGAGI. Trimming shortened V by 8 bases and J by 0 bases, and 16 bases separated the two germline ends. The CDR3 runs to 15 residues. CDR3 nucleotides: TGTGCCAGCTCCAACGGGGGCTTAATGAACACTGAAGCTTTCTTT. It specifies CASSNGGLMNTEAFF.

The genes are TRBV6-5 and TRBJ1-1; D perhaps matches TRBD1 (5 bases). Germline V gene data show CDR1 as MNHEY and CDR2 as SVGAGI. Trimming took 2 bases from V and 1 from J, leaving 8 bases between them. The CDR3 is made up of 14 amino acids. CDR3 sequence: CASSYATANTEAFF. The CDR3 DNA reads as TGTGCCAGCAGTTACGCGACAGCGAACACTGAAGCTTTCTTT.

This rearrangement joins TRBV6-2 or TRBV6-3 to TRBJ2-7, with a tentative D call TRBD2 (5 bases). Germline-derived CDR1 and CDR2 are MNHEY and SVGEGT. The CDR3 covers 14 residues. Trimming took off 5 bases at V and 3 bases at J, with 14 bases between the two ends. The CDR3 bases are TGTGCCAGCAGTACTAAGAATCGGGGCTACGAGCAGTACTTC. It codes for CASSTKNRGYEQYF.

This clonotype appeared a single time. The chain combines TRBV6-6 with TRBJ2-7; possible D gene TRBD1, 7 bases. Deletions cut 2 bases from V and 6 bases from J, with 8 bases between. The CDR3 has 12 residues. CDR1 MNHNY and CDR2 SVGAGI come from the germline V gene (reference sequence). The CDR3 nucleotides are TGTGCCAGCAGTTACCAGGGGGGCGAGCAGTACTTC. Protein product: CASSYQGGEQYF.

This chain uses TRBV20-1 with TRBJ2-3; D uncertain. Trimming removed 5 bases from V and 0 bases from J, with 6 bases in between. This CDR3 contains 12 residues. The germline CDR1 and CDR2 sequences are DFQATT and SNEGSKA (reference sequence). This CDR3 is CSAVQSTDTQYF. CDR3 in DNA: TGCAGTGCTGTTCAGAGCACAGATACGCAGTATTTT.

The chain combines TRBV30 with TRBJ1-6; TRBD1 matches 7 bases. Losses at the gene ends were 3 bases for V and 10 bases for J; bases not matched to a gene: 6. The CDR3 has 13 residues. Germline V gene sequence: CDR1 GTSNPN, CDR2 SVGIG (reference sequence). Here the CDR3 reads CAWRITGESPLHF. CDR3 bases: TGTGCCTGGAGGATAACAGGGGAATCACCCCTCCACTTT.

The chain uses TRBV3-1 and TRBJ2-3; D is possibly TRBD1 or TRBD2 (5 bases each). This CDR3 comprises 16 residues. Germline CDR1 and CDR2: LGHDT and YNNKEL (reference sequence). Trimming took 2 bases from V and 0 from J, leaving 12 bases between them. The DNA for the CDR3 is TGTGCCAGCAGCCAACTTGGGACGGCTAGCACAGATACGCAGTATTTT. Translating gives CASSQLGTASTDTQYF.

The rearrangement joins TRBV25-1 to TRBJ2-7, with a possible D match to TRBD2 (7 bases). The CDR3 has 16 amino acids. V lost 4 bases and J lost 0, with 16 bases in between. Per germline, CDR1 MGHDK and CDR2 SYGVNS. The CDR3 is CASSGPRGASSYEQYF. In nucleotides, the CDR3 is TGTGCCAGCAGTGGCCCCCGGGGGGCGAGCTCCTACGAGCAGTACTTC.

This sequence joins TRBV6-2 or TRBV6-3 and TRBJ2-2; D might be TRBD1 or TRBD2, each matching 6 bases. Trimming cost V 5 bases and J 9 bases, with 16 bases left between them. The CDR3 runs 14 residues. Germline V CDR1 and CDR2: MNHEY, SVGEGT. CDR3 DNA: TGTGCCAGCAGTACCCCGGGGGCAGGCCGGGAGCTGTTTTTT. It is translated as CASSTPGAGRELFF.

The chain carries TRBV7-9 and TRBJ2-5; 10 bases match TRBD2. CDR3 length equals 16 residues. Per the germline V gene, CDR1 is SEHNR and CDR2 is FQNEAQ (reference sequence). The V and J ends lost 8 bases and 5 bases, in that order; junction bases with no gene match: 14. The chain's CDR3 is CASRAGGNPQRETQYF. The CDR3 DNA follows: TGTGCCAGCCGAGCGGGGGGGAATCCACAGAGGGAGACCCAGTACTTC.

The chain carries TRBV4-2 and TRBJ1-2; D possibly corresponds to TRBD1 (5 bases). Germline V gene sequence: CDR1 LGHNA, CDR2 YNFKEQ. Trimming pared 6 bases from V and 8 bases from J, leaving 16 bases between. There are 13 residues in the CDR3. The CDR3 region has the DNA TGTGCCAGCAGGGGCGGAGGGACGCACGGCTACACCTTC. The encoded protein is CASRGGGTHGYTF.

The rearrangement joins TRBV2 to TRBJ1-5; D remains ambiguous. The germline V gene has CDR1 SNHLY and CDR2 FYNNEI. Between the trimmed V and J ends, which lost 9 bases and 0 bases, there was a span of 12 bases. This CDR3 comprises 14 residues. The CDR3 here is CASSRLYSNQPQHF. CDR3 in DNA: TGTGCCAGTAGCAGACTTTATAGCAATCAGCCCCAGCATTTT.

The gene calls are TRBV7-3 and TRBJ1-1; D not resolved. This CDR3 has 12 amino acids. Germline V CDR1 and CDR2: SGHTA, FQGTGA. Trimming removed 3 bases from V and 7 bases from J, with 9 bases in between. CDR3 sequence (DNA): TGTGCCAGCAGCTTTATCAGTGATGAAGCTTTCTTT. It yields the protein CASSFISDEAFF.

This chain connects TRBV3-1 to TRBJ2-3; TRBD2 is a possible D gene (6 bases). This CDR3 spans 16 amino acids. V lost 6 bases to trimming and J lost 0 bases, with 16 bases between them. Germline assignment: CDR1 LGHDT and CDR2 YNNKEL (reference sequence). CDR3 in amino acids: CASSFLRGDSTDTQYF. The CDR3 coding sequence is TGTGCCAGCAGTTTCCTTCGCGGGGACAGCACAGATACGCAGTATTTT.

J is TRBJ1-6 and V is TRBV30; no reliable D call. This CDR3 comprises 16 residues. V was cut by 5 bases and J by 8 bases, with 22 bases left in between. Per the germline V gene, CDR1 is GTSNPN and CDR2 is SVGIG (reference sequence). CDR3 in DNA: TGTGCCTGGGGGCCGTTCGTGGGATATGAAGATTCACCCCTCCACTTT. It specifies CAWGPFVGYEDSPLHF.

The chain is built from TRBV5-1 and TRBJ2-1; TRBD2 matches at 7 bases. The CDR3 contains 14 residues. The ends lost 2 bases at V and 8 bases at J; junction bases unmatched: 7. Germline loops: CDR1 SGHRS, CDR2 YFSETQ. CDR3 nucleotides: TGCGCCAGCAGCTTCCGACTAGCCCGCGATGAGCAGTTCTTC. It translates to CASSFRLARDEQFF.